This TCR beta chain emerged from a study of T cell repertoires in cytomegalovirus infection. TCRdb reanalysed the reads using MiXCR and keeps one entry per CDR3 protein. The sample shows about 890,000 distinct CDR3 sequences, roughly 30% of them seen only once. This clonotype was recorded a few times. Its antigen is currently unknown. The CDR3 sequence is 15 residues long. Between the trimmed V and J ends, which lost 7 bases and 5 bases, there was a span of 18 bases. The TCR comes from a human donor in good health (CMV status not recorded). Some clones in this sample may be carry-over from other donors' samples. Sequencing used cultured CD8+ T cells from PBMCs, obtained from culture after CMV antigen stimulation. This rearrangement joins TRBV12-3 or TRBV12-4 to TRBJ2-1; perhaps TRBD2 as D (7 bases). The CDR3 nucleotides are TGTGCCAGCACCGGGGGAAAGGGGGGGGACAATGAGCAGTTCTTC. Protein sequence: CASTGGKGGDNEQFF.